This entry lists 5 T cell receptor beta chains sequenced from one sample in a study of T cell responses to AZD1222 COVID-19 vaccine. Here immunoSEQ multiplex PCR was the method, and the copy in TCRdb shows in-frame clones only, minus some. The sample includes 150,000 to 200,000 clones, around 94% of them seen just once. Sequenced here: peripheral blood, sampled 28 days after the second AZD1222 dose. The receptors were sampled from an adult who received the AZD1222 COVID-19 vaccine.

The chain carries TRBV7-2 and TRBJ1-5, with a tentative D call TRBD1 (5 bases). The CDR3 loop spans 14 amino acids. Germline CDR1 reads SGHTA; CDR2 reads FQGNSA. V lost 3 bases and J lost 9, with 15 bases in between. The CDR3 loop reads CASSFGRGQGPQHF. DNA of the CDR3: TGTGCCAGCAGCTTCGGTCGGGGCCAGGGGCCCCAGCATTTT.

This chain joins TRBV5-1 and TRBJ1-2; 7 nucleotides agree with TRBD1. CDR1 and CDR2 (germline): SGHRS, YFSETQ. V shed 4 bases and J 1 base; nucleotides not matched to a gene: 10. The CDR3 sequence is 16 residues long. The CDR3 spells CASSGTLQGFNYGYTF. As DNA, the CDR3 is TGCGCCAGCAGCGGGACCTTACAGGGGTTTAACTATGGCTACACCTTC.

The genes are TRBV4-2 and TRBJ1-2; maybe TRBD1 (5 bases). Trimming pared 0 bases from V and 6 bases from J, leaving 14 bases between. Germline V gene sequence: CDR1 LGHNA, CDR2 YNFKEQ. The CDR3 consists of 15 residues. The chain's CDR3 is CASSQELAGLDGYTF. CDR3 in DNA: TGTGCCAGCAGCCAAGAGTTGGCAGGGTTAGATGGCTACACCTTC.

The chain has TRBV2 and TRBJ1-3; D ambiguous. V lost 0 bases to trimming and J lost 0 bases, with 9 bases between them. The CDR3 has 16 residues. Germline V gives CDR1 SNHLY, CDR2 FYNNEI. CDR3 DNA: TGTGCCAGCAGTGAAGCGGAACTGAGCTCTGGAAACACCATATATTTT. Translated, it gives CASSEAELSSGNTIYF.

The chain employs TRBV29-1 and TRBJ2-5; 7 bases agree with TRBD2. The CDR3 runs to 13 residues. The V gene end was trimmed by 6 bases and the J gene end by 1 base; junction bases not matched to a gene: 5. Per the germline V gene, CDR1 is SQVTM and CDR2 is ANQGSEA. The CDR3 spells CSVDGRPQETQYF. The CDR3 DNA reads as TGCAGCGTCGACGGGAGGCCCCAAGAGACCCAGTACTTC.